The 10 T cell receptor beta chains given below trace back to one sample, sequenced in a study of beta chain features in type 1 diabetes listed by TCRdb under 2018. The paper as a whole reports these results and caveats: A moderate but significant shortening of TCRB CDR3 length was observed in type 1 diabetes patients in all four CD4+ subsets.

These TCRs' antigens remain unknown. To prepare the library, the immunoSEQ multiplex PCR assay was applied. The entire isolated RNA was reverse transcribed using the High Capacity cDNA Reverse Transcription Kit, and thus expressed TCRB transcripts were sequenced. TCRdb took over this immuneACCESS table, retaining in-frame rearrangements with V and J assigned. Such tables are incomplete; in checked studies, under half of the missing clones stem from an unresolved V gene, and the remainder is unexplained. For this sample there are some 44,000 clones; approximately 70% appear just once. Roughly 2.1% of the sample is held by the ten biggest clonotypes. The sequencing sample was made of Tregs from blood. Reading the label with the study, this specimen's cell subset or site is: regulatory CD4+ T cells. These receptors came from a woman under 30 with type 1 diabetes.

The chain employs TRBV6-5 and TRBJ2-2; D gene ambiguous. Germline lookup yields CDR1 MNHEY and CDR2 SVGAGI. V lost 6 bases, J lost 7 bases, and 12 bases lay in between. The CDR3 consists of 13 residues. CDR3 nucleotides: TGTGCCAGCAGACCGGGTGCTTACGGGGAGCTGTTTTTT. Translation: CASRPGAYGELFF.

This clone was detected only once. The chain couples TRBV5-1 to TRBJ2-5; no reliable D call. The V gene lost 0 bases and the J gene lost 5 bases, with 11 bases spanning the gap. The CDR3 is 14 residues long. Germline CDR1 SGHRS, CDR2 YFSETQ. The CDR3 coding sequence is TGCGCCAGCAGCTTGGGGAATCCCGGGGAGACCCAGTACTTC. Translated: CASSLGNPGETQYF.

This clone came up a few times. This chain connects TRBV14 to TRBJ2-5; weak D call: TRBD1 (6 bases). The CDR3 has 16 residues. Per the germline V gene, CDR1 is SGHDN and CDR2 is FVKESK. Trimming took off 2 bases at V and 4 bases at J, with 17 bases between the two ends. This CDR3 reads CASSQSFGSGVETQYF. As DNA, the CDR3 is TGTGCCAGCAGCCAATCTTTTGGCTCAGGGGTAGAGACCCAGTACTTC.

Of note for this clone: Germline and junction disagree at one end, which may indicate a read error. J is TRBJ2-7 and V is TRBV27; maybe TRBD1 (5 bases). Germline lookup yields CDR1 MNHEY and CDR2 SMNVEV (reference sequence). This CDR3 is 13 amino acids long. The CDR3 sequence is CASGRWGSDEQYF. The DNA of the CDR3 is TGTGCCAGCGGTCGATGGGGCTCCGACGAGCAGTACTTC.

The chain is built from TRBV7-2 and TRBJ2-5; 8 nucleotides match TRBD2. Germline V lookup: CDR1 SGHTA, CDR2 FQGNSA. V was pared by 4 bases and J by 4 bases, with 11 bases of the junction left unmatched. CDR3 length equals 16 residues. CDR3 in DNA: TGTGCCAGCAGCTACCAGGGGACCGGGAGGGGAGAGACCCAGTACTTC. Translated: CASSYQGTGRGETQYF.

This CDR3 is CASRDFGGRGRNSPLHF. CDR3 DNA: TGTGCCAGTAGGGACTTCGGAGGGCGAGGGAGAAATTCACCCCTCCACTTT. The V and J genes are TRBV19 and TRBJ1-6, with D hard to call. CDR1 LNHDA and CDR2 SQIVND come from the germline V gene (reference sequence). The CDR3 runs to 17 residues. Trimming pared 6 bases from V and 7 bases from J, leaving 22 bases between.

The chain carries TRBV11-2 and TRBJ2-2; 7 nucleotides match TRBD2. V lost 3 bases to trimming and J lost 2 bases; unmatched junction nucleotides: 15. The CDR3 covers 19 residues. Germline V gene sequence: CDR1 SGHAT, CDR2 FQNNGV. In DNA form, the CDR3 reads TGTGCCAGCAGCTTGTTCAAGGGTTGGGGGGGTACTAACACCGGGGAGCTGTTTTTT. As protein: CASSLFKGWGGTNTGELFF.

This rearrangement joins TRBV5-4 to TRBJ1-5; the D is unclear. Germline V gene lookup returns CDR1 SGHNT and CDR2 YYREEE (reference sequence). Trimming took off 0 bases at V and 5 bases at J, with 3 bases between the two ends. The CDR3 length is 12 residues. CDR3 amino acids: CASSLADQPQHF. CDR3 bases: TGTGCCAGCAGCTTGGCGGATCAGCCCCAGCATTTT.

The rearrangement links TRBV27 to TRBJ1-1; D may be TRBD1 (6 bases). The CDR3 is 14 amino acids. V was shortened by 5 bases and J by 3 bases, with 13 bases between the two germline ends. Per germline, CDR1 MNHEY and CDR2 SMNVEV (reference sequence). The CDR3 nucleotides read TGTGCCAGCAGTCGCATACAGGGAGACACTGAAGCTTTCTTT. This translates into CASSRIQGDTEAFF.

The chain employs TRBV10-3 and TRBJ2-3; 10 bases are a match to TRBD2. The germline V gene has CDR1 ENHRY and CDR2 SYGVKD. CDR3 length equals 15 residues. Trimming took 0 bases from V and 3 from J; bases not matched to a gene: 0. The CDR3 is CAISESGLATDTQYF. DNA for the CDR3: TGTGCCATCAGTGAGTCGGGACTAGCGACAGATACGCAGTATTTT.